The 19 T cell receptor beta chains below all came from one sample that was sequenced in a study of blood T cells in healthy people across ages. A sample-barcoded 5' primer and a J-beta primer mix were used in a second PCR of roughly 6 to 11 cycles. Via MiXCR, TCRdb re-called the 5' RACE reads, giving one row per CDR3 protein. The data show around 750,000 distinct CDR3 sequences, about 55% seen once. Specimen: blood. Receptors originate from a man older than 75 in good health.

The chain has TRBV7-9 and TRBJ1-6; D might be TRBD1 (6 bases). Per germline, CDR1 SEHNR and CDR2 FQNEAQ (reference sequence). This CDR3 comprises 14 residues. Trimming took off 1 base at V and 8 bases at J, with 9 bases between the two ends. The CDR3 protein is CASSLVQGHSPLHF. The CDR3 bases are TGTGCCAGCAGCTTAGTCCAGGGGCATTCACCCCTCCACTTT.

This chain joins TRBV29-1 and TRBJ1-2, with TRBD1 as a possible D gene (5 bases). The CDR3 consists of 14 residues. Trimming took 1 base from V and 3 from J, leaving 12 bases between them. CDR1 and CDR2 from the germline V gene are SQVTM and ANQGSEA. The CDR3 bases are TGCAGCGTTGAAGGCCAGGCAGGGCACTATGGCTACACCTTC. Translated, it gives CSVEGQAGHYGYTF.

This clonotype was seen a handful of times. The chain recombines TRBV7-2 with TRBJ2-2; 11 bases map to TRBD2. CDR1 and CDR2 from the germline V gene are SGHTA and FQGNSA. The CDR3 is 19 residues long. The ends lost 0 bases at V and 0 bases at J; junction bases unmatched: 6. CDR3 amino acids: CASSLAGLAGGTNTGELFF. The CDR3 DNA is TGTGCCAGCAGCTTAGCTGGATTAGCGGGAGGGACGAACACCGGGGAGCTGTTTTTT. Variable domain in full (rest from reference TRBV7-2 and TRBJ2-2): GAGVSQSPSNKVTEKGKDVELRCDPISGHTALYWYRQSLGQGLEFLIYFQGNSAPDKSGLPSDRFSAERTGGSVSTLTIQRTQQEDSAVYLCASSLAGLAGGTNTGELFFGEGSRLTVL.

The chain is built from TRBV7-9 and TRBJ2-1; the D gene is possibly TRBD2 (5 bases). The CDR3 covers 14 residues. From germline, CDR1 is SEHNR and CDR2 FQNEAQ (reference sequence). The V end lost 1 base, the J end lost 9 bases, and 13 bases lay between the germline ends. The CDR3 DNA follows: TGTGCCAGCAGCTTAGATGCTAGCTTGGGTGAGCAGTTCTTC. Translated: CASSLDASLGEQFF.

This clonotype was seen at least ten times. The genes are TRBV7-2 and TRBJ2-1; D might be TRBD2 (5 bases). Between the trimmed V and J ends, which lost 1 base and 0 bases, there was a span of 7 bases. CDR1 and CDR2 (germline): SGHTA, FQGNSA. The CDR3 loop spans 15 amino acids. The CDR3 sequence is CASSLVGSSYNEQFF. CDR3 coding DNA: TGTGCCAGCAGCTTAGTGGGGAGCTCCTACAATGAGCAGTTCTTC.

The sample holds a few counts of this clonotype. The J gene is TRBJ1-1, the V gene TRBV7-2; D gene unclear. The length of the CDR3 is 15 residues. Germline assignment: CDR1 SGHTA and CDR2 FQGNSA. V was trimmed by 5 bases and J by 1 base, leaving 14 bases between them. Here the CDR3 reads CASSPAGNRNTEAFF. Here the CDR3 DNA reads TGTGCCAGCAGCCCCGCCGGGAATAGGAACACTGAAGCTTTCTTT.

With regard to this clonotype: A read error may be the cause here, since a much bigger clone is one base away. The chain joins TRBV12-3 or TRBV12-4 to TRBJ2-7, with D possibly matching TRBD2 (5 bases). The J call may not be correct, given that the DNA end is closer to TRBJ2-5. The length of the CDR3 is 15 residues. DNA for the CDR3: TGTGCCAGCACCCTACGCTGGAGGAGTCGTGAGACCCAGTACTTC. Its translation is CASTLRWRSRETQYF.

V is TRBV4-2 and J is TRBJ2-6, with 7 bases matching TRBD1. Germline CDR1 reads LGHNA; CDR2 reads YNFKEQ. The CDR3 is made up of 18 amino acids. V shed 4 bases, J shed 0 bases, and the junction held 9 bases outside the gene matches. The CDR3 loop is CASSPRDSASSGANVLTF. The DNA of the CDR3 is TGTGCCAGCAGCCCTCGGGACAGCGCCAGCTCTGGGGCCAACGTCCTGACTTTC.

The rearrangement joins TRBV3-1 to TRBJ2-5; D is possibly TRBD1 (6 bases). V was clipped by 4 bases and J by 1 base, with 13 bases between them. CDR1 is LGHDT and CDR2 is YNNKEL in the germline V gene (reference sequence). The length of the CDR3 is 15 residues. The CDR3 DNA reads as TGTGCCAGCAGCCTTCTAGGGACAAGCCAAGAGACCCAGTACTTC. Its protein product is CASSLLGTSQETQYF.

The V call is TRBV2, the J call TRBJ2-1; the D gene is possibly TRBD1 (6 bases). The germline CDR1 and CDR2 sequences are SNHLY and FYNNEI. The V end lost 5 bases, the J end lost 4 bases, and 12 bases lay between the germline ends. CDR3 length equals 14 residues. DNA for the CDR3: TGTGCCAGCAGTAAGGGGGAAATTTACAATGAGCAGTTCTTC. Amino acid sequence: CASSKGEIYNEQFF. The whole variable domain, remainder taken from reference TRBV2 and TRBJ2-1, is EPEVTQTPSHQVTQMGQEVILRCVPISNHLYFYWYRQILGQKVEFLVSFYNNEISEKSEIFDDQFSVERPDGSNFTLKIRSTKLEDSAMYFCASSKGEIYNEQFFGPGTRLTVL.

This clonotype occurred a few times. CDR3 sequence: CASSLSWSSGLPSHEQYF. The CDR3 bases are TGTGCCAGCAGTTTAAGCTGGTCCTCGGGACTACCCTCGCACGAGCAGTACTTC. The chain carries TRBV27 and TRBJ2-7; 7 nucleotides agree with TRBD2. The CDR3 is 18 amino acids. Germline V CDR1 and CDR2: MNHEY, SMNVEV (reference sequence). Trimming removed 2 bases from V and 5 bases from J; junction bases left unmatched: 18.

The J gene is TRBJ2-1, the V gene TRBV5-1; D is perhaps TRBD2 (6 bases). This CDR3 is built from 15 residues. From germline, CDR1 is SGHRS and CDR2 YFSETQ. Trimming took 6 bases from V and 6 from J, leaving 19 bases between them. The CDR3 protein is CASNPGARAGNEQFF. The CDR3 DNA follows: TGCGCCAGCAACCCGGGAGCCCGTGCGGGCAATGAGCAGTTCTTC.

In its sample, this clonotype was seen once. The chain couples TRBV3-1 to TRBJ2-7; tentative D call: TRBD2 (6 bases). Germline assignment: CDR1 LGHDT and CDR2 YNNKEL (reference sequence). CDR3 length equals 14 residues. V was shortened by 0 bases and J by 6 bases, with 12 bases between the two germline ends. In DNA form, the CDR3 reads TGTGCCAGCAGCCAAGATGCAACTAGCTTCGAGCAGTACTTC. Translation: CASSQDATSFEQYF.

The CDR3 coding sequence is TGTGCCAGCAGCGGGACACCGGCGACCTACGAGCAGTACTTC. Protein sequence: CASSGTPATYEQYF. The J gene is TRBJ2-4, the V gene TRBV2, with D possibly TRBD1 on 6 matching bases. The J call is in doubt because the DNA end fits TRBJ2-7 better. Germline-derived CDR1 and CDR2 are SNHLY and FYNNEI. This CDR3 has 14 residues.

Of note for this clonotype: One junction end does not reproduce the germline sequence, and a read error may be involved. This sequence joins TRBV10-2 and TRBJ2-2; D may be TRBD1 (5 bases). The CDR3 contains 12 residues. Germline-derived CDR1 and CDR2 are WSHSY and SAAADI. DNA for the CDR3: TGTGCCAGCATGGAAGGGGCCGGGGAGCTGTTTTTT. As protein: CASMEGAGELFF.

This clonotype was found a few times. This CDR3 is CASSLLGTGTAEETQYF. CDR3 bases: TGTGCCAGCAGCTTACTAGGAACTGGGACAGCGGAAGAGACCCAGTACTTC. The rearrangement links TRBV11-2 to TRBJ2-5; 7 bases match TRBD1. The germline V gene encodes CDR1 SGHAT and CDR2 FQNNGV. V gave up 2 bases and J gave up 3 bases; unmatched junction bases: 12. The CDR3 extends over 17 amino acids.

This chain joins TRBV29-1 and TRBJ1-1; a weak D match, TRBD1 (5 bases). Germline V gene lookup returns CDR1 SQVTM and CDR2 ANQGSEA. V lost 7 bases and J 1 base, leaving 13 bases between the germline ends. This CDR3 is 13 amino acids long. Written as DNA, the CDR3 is TGCAGCGGCTCGAGGGGTGCGAACACTGAAGCTTTCTTT. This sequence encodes CSGSRGANTEAFF.

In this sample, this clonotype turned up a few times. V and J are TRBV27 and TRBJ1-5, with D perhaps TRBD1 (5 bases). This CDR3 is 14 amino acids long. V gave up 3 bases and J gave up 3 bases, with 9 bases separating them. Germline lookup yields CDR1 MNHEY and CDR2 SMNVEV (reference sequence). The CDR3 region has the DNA TGTGCCAGCAGTTTTACAGGTTACAATCAGCCCCAGCATTTT. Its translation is CASSFTGYNQPQHF.

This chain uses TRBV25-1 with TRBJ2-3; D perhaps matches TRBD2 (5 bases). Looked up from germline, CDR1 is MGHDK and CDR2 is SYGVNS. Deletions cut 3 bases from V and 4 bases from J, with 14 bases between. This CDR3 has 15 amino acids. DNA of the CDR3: TGTGCCAGCAGTGACGGGTACGAGGGCCCAGATACGCAGTATTTT. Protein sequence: CASSDGYEGPDTQYF. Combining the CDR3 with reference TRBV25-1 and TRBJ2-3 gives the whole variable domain EADIYQTPRYLVIGTGKKITLECSQTMGHDKMYWYQQDPGMELHLIHYSYGVNSTEKGDLSSESTVSRIRTEHFPLTLESARPSHTSQYLCASSDGYEGPDTQYFGPGTRLTVL.